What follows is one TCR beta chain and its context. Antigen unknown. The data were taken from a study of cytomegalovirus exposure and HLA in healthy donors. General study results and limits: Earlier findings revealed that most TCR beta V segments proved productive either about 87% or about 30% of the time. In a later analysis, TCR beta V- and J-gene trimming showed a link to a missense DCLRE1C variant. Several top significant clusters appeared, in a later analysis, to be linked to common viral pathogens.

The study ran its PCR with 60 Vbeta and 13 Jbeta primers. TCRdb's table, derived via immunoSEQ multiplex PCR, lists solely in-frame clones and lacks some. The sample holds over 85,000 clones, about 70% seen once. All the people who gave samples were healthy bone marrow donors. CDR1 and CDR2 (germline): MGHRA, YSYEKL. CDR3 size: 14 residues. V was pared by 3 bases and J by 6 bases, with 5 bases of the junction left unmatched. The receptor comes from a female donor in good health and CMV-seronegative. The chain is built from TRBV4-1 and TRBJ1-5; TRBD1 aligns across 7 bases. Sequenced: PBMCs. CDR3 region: CASSQTGLSQPQHF. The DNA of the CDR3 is TGCGCCAGCAGCCAGACAGGGTTGAGTCAGCCCCAGCATTTT.